This T cell receptor beta chain was profiled in a study of T cells in Graves' hyperthyroidism and ophthalmopathy. Study details: The blood sample was taken at first diagnosis, before treatment began. Study outcomes and limitations: Blood samples included most of the expanded thyroid clonotypes exceeding 0.001. Ophthalmopathy and stable hyperthyroidism were separated by a 13 V-J model.

Germline-derived CDR1 and CDR2 are LNHDA and SQIVND (reference sequence). Unmatched junction bases numbered 7, after V lost 3 bases and J lost 5 bases. The CDR3 runs 16 residues. Using RNA transcripts as the source, TCR beta CDR3 regions were amplified. The study used the HTBI primer set for a first-round RT-PCR of the TCR CDR3. TCRdb fed the multiplex PCR reads into MiXCR, producing one record per CDR3 protein. The data contain under 350,000 distinct CDR3 sequences, about an eighth of them singletons. More than 9.5 ml fresh peripheral blood yielded the PBMCs. This clonotype was found a few times. The antigen is undetermined.

This clonotype originated in a woman between 35 and 50 years old with Graves' hyperthyroidism. The specimen sequenced was blood. This chain links TRBV19 with TRBJ1-6; 7 bases agree with TRBD1. For the CDR3, the DNA is TGTGCCAGTAGTATTACGGGACAGCGGAATAATTCACCCCTCCACTTT. It is translated as CASSITGQRNNSPLHF.